Listed here are 26 T cell receptor beta chains from one sample, sequenced in a study of shared clonotypes between healthy human individuals. Method: immunoSEQ multiplex PCR; TCRdb's copy keeps in-frame clones and lacks some. The sample yields about 660,000 clones, over 65% seen once. The sample taken for sequencing was memory CD4+ T cells sorted from blood. Documented subset: CD45RA-negative fraction. Every receptor here comes from a woman between 25 and 40 years old in good health.

The chain carries TRBV5-1 and TRBJ2-5, with D tentatively TRBD1 (6 bases). Germline V gene data show CDR1 as SGHRS and CDR2 as YFSETQ. V was trimmed by 5 bases and J by 2 bases, leaving 13 bases between them. The CDR3 sequence is 14 residues long. The CDR3 sequence: CASRPGQSQETQYF. Here the CDR3 DNA reads TGCGCCAGCAGACCCGGACAGTCTCAAGAGACCCAGTACTTC.

The CDR3 nucleotides read TGTGCCAGCAGCGTAGTCCCGGGACAGGGCCCTGGAAACACCATATATTTT. As protein: CASSVVPGQGPGNTIYF. The rearrangement uses TRBV9 and TRBJ1-3; 9 bases agree with TRBD1. This CDR3 spans 17 amino acids. Trimming took 0 bases from V and 2 from J; bases not matched to a gene: 6. CDR1 is SGDLS, CDR2 YYNGEE, per germline. Filled out from reference TRBV9 and TRBJ1-3, the complete variable domain reads DSGVTQTPKHLITATGQRVTLRCSPRSGDLSVYWYQQSLDQGLQFLIQYYNGEERAKGNILERFSAQQFPDLHSELNLSSLELGDSALYFCASSVVPGQGPGNTIYFGEGSWLTVV.

Only a few counts were recorded for this clone. The rearrangement uses TRBV4-1 and TRBJ2-3, with 8 bases fitting TRBD2. CDR3 length: 16 residues. In germline, CDR1 is MGHRA, CDR2 YSYEKL. V lost 2 bases and J lost 3; bases outside the gene matches: 7. In DNA, the CDR3 is TGCGCCAGCAGCCAACTACCGGGACTAGGTACAGATACGCAGTATTTT. Protein product: CASSQLPGLGTDTQYF.

The gene calls are TRBV9 and TRBJ2-2, with 11 bases fitting TRBD1. V dropped 4 bases and J dropped 6; count of bases not matched to a gene: 20. CDR1 is SGDLS and CDR2 is YYNGEE in the germline V gene. The CDR3 runs to 20 residues. This CDR3 reads CASSPQRGSGGQGAPGELFF. CDR3 DNA sequence: TGTGCCAGCAGCCCCCAAAGAGGTTCCGGAGGACAGGGGGCGCCCGGGGAGCTGTTTTTT.

This clone was detected ten times or more. The chain has TRBV11-2 and TRBJ2-2; TRBD1 matches 9 bases. Germline V gene lookup returns CDR1 SGHAT and CDR2 FQNNGV. The CDR3 has 15 amino acids. V lost 4 bases and J lost 5; bases outside the gene matches: 5. For the CDR3, the DNA is TGTGCCAGCAGCTGGGCCGGGACAGGGACCGGGGAGCTGTTTTTT. Translation gives CASSWAGTGTGELFF.

On this clone: The same CDR3 also results from other DNA sequences found in this sample. V gene TRBV5-1 combines with J gene TRBJ1-2; D gene uncertain. The CDR3 is 13 residues long. The germline V gene encodes CDR1 SGHRS and CDR2 YFSETQ. V lost 4 bases to trimming and J lost 2 bases, with 9 bases between them. The chain's CDR3 is CASSPGPNYGYTF. CDR3 DNA: TGCGCCAGCAGCCCGGGCCCCAACTATGGCTACACCTTC.

This clone appeared a few times. Different DNA sequences within this sample yield the same CDR3. The rearrangement links TRBV29-1 to TRBJ2-3; 10 bases match TRBD2. The V gene's germline CDR1 is SQVTM and CDR2 ANQGSEA. V was pared by 1 base and J by 4 bases, with 5 bases of the junction left unmatched. This CDR3 has 15 residues. CDR3 nucleotide sequence: TGCAGCGTTGAAGGTGGCCTAGCGGGGGCAGATACGCAGTATTTT. As protein: CSVEGGLAGADTQYF.

This rearrangement joins TRBV5-6 to TRBJ2-7; 9 bases match TRBD1. The CDR3 length is 14 residues. The V gene's germline CDR1 is SGHDT and CDR2 YYEEEE. The V gene end was trimmed by 4 bases and the J gene end by 6 bases; junction bases not matched to a gene: 8. The CDR3 loop is CASSPGQGLSEQYF. The CDR3 region has the DNA TGTGCCAGCAGCCCGGGACAGGGTCTCTCCGAGCAGTACTTC.

This clone was counted once. The chain recombines TRBV2 with TRBJ2-7; TRBD2 aligns across 10 bases. The CDR3 is made up of 16 amino acids. Germline assignment: CDR1 SNHLY and CDR2 FYNNEI. With 6 bases clipped from V and 0 bases from J, the junction kept 8 bases outside the gene matches. CDR3 DNA sequence: TGTGCCAGCAGCCCGCTTACTAGCGGGGTCTCCTACGAGCAGTACTTC. It yields the protein CASSPLTSGVSYEQYF.

V and J are TRBV5-1 and TRBJ2-7; 7 positions match TRBD1. This CDR3 region has 15 residues. With 0 bases clipped from V and 1 base from J, the junction kept 4 bases outside the gene matches. Germline-derived CDR1 and CDR2 are SGHRS and YFSETQ. The CDR3 DNA sequence: TGCGCCAGCAGCTTGGTACAGGGGAATTCCTACGAGCAGTACTTC. Protein: CASSLVQGNSYEQYF.

The chain employs TRBV7-2 and TRBJ1-1; 8 bases agree with TRBD1. V lost 5 bases to trimming and J lost 4 bases; unmatched junction nucleotides: 6. The CDR3 loop spans 14 amino acids. CDR1 is SGHTA and CDR2 is FQGNSA in the germline V gene. The CDR3 DNA reads TGTGCCAGCAGCCATGACAGGGGAGGCACTGAAGCTTTCTTT. As protein: CASSHDRGGTEAFF.

This clone has just a few counts. The V gene is TRBV28, the J gene TRBJ1-1; D remains unclear. The CDR3 loop spans 15 amino acids. Germline CDR1 reads MDHEN; CDR2 reads SYDVKM. The germline V and J ends were trimmed by 5 bases and 4 bases, with 17 bases remaining between them. CDR3 loop: CASSPFSPAGTEAFF. In nucleotides, the CDR3 is TGTGCCAGCAGTCCCTTTTCTCCGGCGGGCACTGAAGCTTTCTTT.

Turning to this clone: The sample has other DNA sequences that encode this CDR3 too. CDR3 sequence: CASSTAQGPSTDTQYF. In DNA form, the CDR3 reads TGCGCCAGCAGCACAGCCCAGGGACCTAGCACAGATACGCAGTATTTT. The gene calls are TRBV5-1 and TRBJ2-3, with D perhaps TRBD1 or TRBD2 (5 bases each). V gave up 4 bases and J gave up 0 bases, with 15 bases separating them. The CDR3 loop spans 16 amino acids. Germline CDR1 and CDR2: SGHRS and YFSETQ.

The CDR3, as DNA: TGTGCCAGCAGTGTTGATAGGGCCTACTCACCTGAATACGGGGAGCTGTTTTTT. It codes for CASSVDRAYSPEYGELFF. This chain uses TRBV6-1 with TRBJ2-2; D gene ambiguous. The CDR3 has 18 amino acids. Germline assignment: CDR1 MNHNS and CDR2 SASEGT. Trimming took 4 bases from V and 7 from J, leaving 25 bases between them.

The V call is TRBV7-8, the J call TRBJ1-1; D is ambiguous. Germline V CDR1 and CDR2: SGHVS, FQNEAQ. V lost 5 bases to trimming and J lost 3 bases, with 13 bases between them. The CDR3 runs to 14 residues. In nucleotides, the CDR3 is TGTGCCAGCAGCGCCATCTTAGATCACACTGAAGCTTTCTTT. It is translated as CASSAILDHTEAFF. The full variable domain, rest sourced from reference TRBV7-8 and TRBJ1-1, is GAGVSQSPRYKVAKRGQDVALRCDPISGHVSLFWYQQALGQGPEFLTYFQNEAQLDKSGLPSDRFFAERPEGSVSTLKIQRTQQEDSAVYLCASSAILDHTEAFFGQGTRLTVV.

This clone was seen repeatedly, ten times or more. The chain employs TRBV4-2 and TRBJ1-1; the D is unclear. Trimming removed 3 bases from V and 3 bases from J, with 8 bases in between. Germline V gene lookup returns CDR1 LGHNA and CDR2 YNFKEQ. This CDR3 contains 13 residues. This CDR3 reads CASSQTDYTEAFF. CDR3 in DNA: TGTGCCAGCAGCCAGACGGATTACACTGAAGCTTTCTTT.

Written as DNA, the CDR3 is TGTGCCAGCAGTTTACCGGGGAGCTCCTACAATGAGCAGTTCTTC. It yields the protein CASSLPGSSYNEQFF. The J gene is TRBJ2-1, the V gene TRBV27; possible D gene TRBD2, 5 bases. V was pared by 2 bases and J by 0 bases, with 8 bases between. This CDR3 contains 15 residues. Germline CDR1 MNHEY, CDR2 SMNVEV (reference sequence).

The chain carries TRBV10-2 and TRBJ2-1, with 7 bases aligning to TRBD2. Losses at the gene ends were 6 bases for V and 6 bases for J; bases not matched to a gene: 11. Germline values: CDR1 WSHSY, CDR2 SAAADI. The CDR3 has 15 residues. The CDR3 region has the DNA TGCGCCAGCAGGCTCGGCGGGAGTAACGGCAATGAGCAGTTCTTC. This sequence encodes CASRLGGSNGNEQFF.

The V call is TRBV6-5, the J call TRBJ1-1, with D perhaps TRBD1 (6 bases). V lost 4 bases, J lost 4 bases, and 16 bases lay in between. The CDR3 length is 15 residues. The V gene's germline CDR1 is MNHEY and CDR2 SVGAGI. The CDR3 loop is CASSSPETGRTEAFF. The CDR3 DNA sequence: TGTGCCAGCAGTTCCCCAGAGACAGGCCGCACTGAAGCTTTCTTT.

This chain joins TRBV30 and TRBJ2-5, with D perhaps matching TRBD1 or TRBD2 (5 bases each). CDR1 and CDR2 (germline): GTSNPN, SVGIG (reference sequence). The germline V and J ends were trimmed by 5 bases and 11 bases, with 21 bases remaining between them. This CDR3 has 13 amino acids. The CDR3 nucleotides read TGTGCCTGGCCAGCTAGAGGGGTCTGGGAGCAGTACTTC. Encoded protein: CAWPARGVWEQYF.

V gene TRBV6-1 combines with J gene TRBJ1-5, with TRBD1 matching over 8 bases. CDR1 and CDR2 from the germline V gene are MNHNS and SASEGT. Trimming removed 3 bases from V and 4 bases from J; junction bases left unmatched: 5. The CDR3 length is 15 residues. The CDR3 loop is CASSDRGRGNQPQHF. Here the CDR3 DNA reads TGTGCCAGCAGTGACAGGGGGCGTGGAAATCAGCCCCAGCATTTT.

Concerning this clone itself: At one end the junction does not follow the germline gene, possibly because of a read error. The sample holds other DNA sequences that translate to the same CDR3. This rearrangement joins TRBV30 to TRBJ1-1; D is possibly TRBD1 (5 bases). The CDR3 extends over 13 amino acids. Germline-derived CDR1 and CDR2 are GTSNPN and SVGIG (reference sequence). The CDR3 region is CAWSGGVITEAFF. DNA of the CDR3: TGTGCCTGGAGTGGAGGGGTTATCACTGAAGCTTTTTTT.

V usage is TRBV6-6 and J usage is TRBJ2-7; D gene uncertain. The length of the CDR3 is 11 residues. Germline CDR1 and CDR2: MNHNY and SVGAGI (reference sequence). Trimming took 4 bases from V and 3 from J, leaving 4 bases between them. This CDR3 is CASSWDYEQYF. The CDR3 DNA follows: TGTGCCAGCAGTTGGGACTACGAGCAGTACTTC.

This sequence joins TRBV28 and TRBJ2-5; TRBD2 agrees at 9 bases. J lost 1 base, V lost 6 bases, and 6 bases had no gene match. Germline V gene lookup returns CDR1 MDHEN and CDR2 SYDVKM. The CDR3 extends over 15 amino acids. CDR3 residues: CASSRGLAPQETQYF. In DNA form, the CDR3 reads TGTGCCAGCAGCAGGGGACTAGCACCCCAAGAGACCCAGTACTTC.

This sequence joins TRBV28 and TRBJ2-7; 7 bases line up with TRBD1. The CDR3 runs 15 residues. Per the germline V gene, CDR1 is MDHEN and CDR2 is SYDVKM. V was pared by 8 bases and J by 4 bases, with 14 bases of the junction left unmatched. CDR3 DNA sequence: TGTGCCAGCGCCTCAGGGGGAGCCGATATATACGAGCAGTACTTC. Amino acids: CASASGGADIYEQYF. Supplemented by reference TRBV28 and TRBJ2-7, the full variable domain reads DVKVTQSSRYLVKRTGEKVFLECVQDMDHENMFWYRQDPGLGLRLIYFSYDVKMKEKGDIPEGYSVSREKKERFSLILESASTNQTSMYLCASASGGADIYEQYFGPGTRLTVT.

This chain joins TRBV19 and TRBJ2-5; TRBD1 agrees at 8 bases. With 8 bases clipped from V and 5 bases from J, the junction kept 7 bases outside the gene matches. Germline CDR1 reads LNHDA; CDR2 reads SQIVND (reference sequence). The length of the CDR3 is 13 residues. CDR3 nucleotides: TGTGCCAGTCAGTTCAGGGGGCAGGAGACCCAGTACTTC. Residues: CASQFRGQETQYF. The entire variable domain, with the rest obtained from reference TRBV19 and TRBJ2-5, is as follows: DGGITQSPKYLFRKEGQNVTLSCEQNLNHDAMYWYRQDPGQGLRLIYYSQIVNDFQKGDIAEGYSVSREKKESFPLTVTSAQKNPTAFYLCASQFRGQETQYFGPGTRLLVL.